The source of this TCR beta chain is a study of blood T cell repertoires in COVID-19 (dated by TCRdb to 2020 to 2021). Broadly, across the study: Samples from collaborators originated in the United States, Italy and Spain and spanned both the acute and convalescent phases of COVID-19. The material from the prospective study consisted of cDNA or gDNA derived from T cells, B-cell-depleted T cells, or PBMCs. Subjects who had been exposed to COVID-19, were actively infected with it, or had recovered from it provided the deeply sampled blood TCRbeta repertoires that made up the dataset. The repertoires were released in a freely available public database meant as a resource for research on the immune response to SARS-CoV-2. Samples were obtained from the ongoing ImmuneRACE study (first 160 participants) and from 1,254 subjects provided by 6 global collaborators. Sample metadata almost always included a de-identified subject ID, COVID-19 status, age in years and sex. HLA class I and class II types, where available, came from metadata supplied by the sample provider rather than from assay-based typing.

TCRbeta CDR3 regions were amplified from genomic DNA by means of the immunoSEQ Assay, a bias-controlled multiplex PCR. The original pipeline was this. The number of nucleated cells in each sample was estimated by amplification of reference gene primers within the assay. To quantify the absolute abundance of each unique TCRbeta CDR3 rearrangement, sequence reads were collapsed and filtered. Productive Simpson clonality was computed per sample as the square root of Simpson's diversity index over productive rearrangements. TCRdb obtained this table from immuneACCESS and retained in-frame rearrangements with V and J assigned. These tables miss some clones; where compared with another copy, unresolved V genes account for less than half of the shortfall, and the remainder is unexplained. That table furnishes V, J and clone size, whereas the DNA furnished D and trimming. The sample contains approximately 170,000 clones, about four fifths of them found a single time. Of the sample, about 2% falls within the top ten clones.

Spanning cysteine to phenylalanine, the CDR3 consists of 14 amino acids. Solely the CDR3 DNA is kept, with 42 bases framed from the first base. Between the V and J ends, shortened by 3 bases and 7 bases respectively, the junction contains 16 bases. For CDR1 and CDR2, the germline V gene lists SGHRS and YFSETQ. Here is what the overall study found, with its caveats: The amount of clinical and demographic metadata varied by source and participant and was provided uncurated.

A word on this clone: The specificity of this receptor is unknown. No much larger clone exists at a distance of one base, and base qualities are not known.

Collaborating institutions collected whole blood in K2EDTA tubes following their own protocols. Collaborator samples were shipped for TCRbeta analysis as frozen whole blood, isolated PBMCs, or DNA extracted from either sample type. The rearrangement joined TRBV5-1 to TRBJ1-1, with the D gene too uncertain to name. This receptor was taken from a woman older than 75 with acute or convalescent COVID-19. The sequenced material came from peripheral blood. Here the CDR3 is given as CASSSSRGQSEAFF. In nucleotide form, the sequence is TGCGCCAGCAGCTCTTCCCGCGGGCAGAGTGAAGCTTTCTTT.